The source of this TCR beta chain is a study of CD8 T cells in ankylosing spondylitis. Study-wide points: There was a TCR beta motif, made of several highly homologous variants, that appeared characteristic of ankylosing spondylitis blood.

This clonotype appeared many times. Its specificity is unknown. Using quantitative 5'-RACE with molecular barcodes, the authors made TCR beta libraries. TCRdb re-called the 5' RACE reads with MiXCR, one entry per CDR3 protein. Here the sample spans approximately 45,000 distinct CDR3 sequences, around 3.8% being singletons. The sample comprised blood, either unsorted or a sorted T cell fraction (not recorded which). This receptor was taken from a female donor with ankylosing spondylitis or in good health (not recorded which).

CDR3 loop: CASARPGLVLGIRTDTQYF. CDR3 in DNA: TGTGCCAGCGCGAGGCCGGGACTAGTTTTGGGGATTAGAACAGATACGCAGTATTTT. The rearrangement uses TRBV6-5 and TRBJ2-3, with 8 positions matching TRBD2. Trimming took 8 bases from V and 3 from J; bases not matched to a gene: 22. This CDR3 spans 19 amino acids. Looked up from germline, CDR1 is MNHEY and CDR2 is SVGAGI.